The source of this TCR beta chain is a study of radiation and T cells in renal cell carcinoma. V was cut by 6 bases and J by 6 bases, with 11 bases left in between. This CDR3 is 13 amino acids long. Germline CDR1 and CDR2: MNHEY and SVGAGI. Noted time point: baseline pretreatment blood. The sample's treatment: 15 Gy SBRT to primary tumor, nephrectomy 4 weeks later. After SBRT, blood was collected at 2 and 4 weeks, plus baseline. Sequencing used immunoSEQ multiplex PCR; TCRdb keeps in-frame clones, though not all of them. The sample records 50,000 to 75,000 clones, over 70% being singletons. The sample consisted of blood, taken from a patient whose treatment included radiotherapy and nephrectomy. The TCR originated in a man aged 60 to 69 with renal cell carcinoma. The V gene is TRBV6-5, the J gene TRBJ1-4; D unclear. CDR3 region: CASSEIRDEKLFF. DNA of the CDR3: TGTGCCAGCAGCGAAATTAGGGATGAAAAACTGTTTTTT.